These 15 T cell receptor beta chains originate from one sample sequenced in a study of blood T cell repertoires in COVID-19. Sequencing was performed with immunoSEQ multiplex PCR; in TCRdb, only in-frame clones are kept and a portion is missing. The sample shows under 80,000 clones, about 88% of them seen only once. Sequencing was done on a sample of peripheral blood. The receptors here all came from a man between 65 and 85 years old with acute or convalescent COVID-19.

This clone was recorded a few times. The chain employs TRBV9 and TRBJ2-1; TRBD2 agrees at 14 bases. Per germline, CDR1 SGDLS and CDR2 YYNGEE. The CDR3 spans 16 residues. With V trimmed by 3 bases and J by 7 bases, 6 bases remained unmatched. The CDR3 sequence is CASSATGTSGRNEQFF. The CDR3 DNA reads TGTGCCAGCAGCGCTACCGGGACTAGCGGGAGAAATGAGCAGTTCTTC.

The rearrangement links TRBV29-1 to TRBJ1-4, with 10 bases that match TRBD1. Germline loops: CDR1 SQVTM, CDR2 ANQGSEA. There are 14 residues in the CDR3. The V segment lost 7 bases and the J segment 8 bases; nucleotides outside the gene matches: 10. CDR3 DNA sequence: TGCAGCGCCCTAGGCGGGACAGGGGTGGAAAAACTGTTTTTT. As protein: CSALGGTGVEKLFF.

The rearrangement links TRBV19 to TRBJ2-6; TRBD1 is a possible D gene (6 bases). The CDR3 has 16 residues. V was trimmed by 5 bases and J by 2 bases, leaving 13 bases between them. Germline V lookup: CDR1 LNHDA, CDR2 SQIVND (reference sequence). The chain's CDR3 is CASSLQYRAGANVLTF. The CDR3 DNA is TGTGCCAGTAGTCTCCAATACAGGGCTGGGGCCAACGTCCTGACTTTC.

CDR3 region: CASTPSSGVNTEAFF. In DNA, the CDR3 is TGTGCCAGCACCCCCTCGTCAGGGGTGAACACTGAAGCTTTCTTT. The V gene is TRBV27, the J gene TRBJ1-1; D possibly corresponds to TRBD1 (6 bases). Looked up from germline, CDR1 is MNHEY and CDR2 is SMNVEV (reference sequence). The CDR3 is 15 residues long. Trimming shortened V by 7 bases and J by 0 bases, and 15 bases separated the two germline ends.

This chain joins TRBV4-2 and TRBJ2-5; TRBD2 agrees at 11 bases. Germline lookup yields CDR1 LGHNA and CDR2 YNFKEQ. Trimming took 0 bases from V and 3 from J; bases not matched to a gene: 9. The CDR3 runs to 18 residues. The CDR3: CASSQEIAGGREKETQYF. DNA of the CDR3: TGTGCCAGCAGCCAAGAGATAGCGGGGGGGCGAGAAAAAGAGACCCAGTACTTC.

The V call is TRBV18, the J call TRBJ2-7; maybe TRBD1 (5 bases). There are 13 residues in the CDR3. Trimming removed 2 bases at V and 3 bases at J, with 8 bases between. Germline V gives CDR1 KGHSH, CDR2 LQKENI. CDR3 in amino acids: CASSPTDSYEQYF. In DNA, the CDR3 is TGTGCCAGCTCACCAACCGACAGCTACGAGCAGTACTTC.

This clone was observed a handful of times. The chain is built from TRBV10-3 and TRBJ1-6, with 8 bases lining up with TRBD1. J was trimmed by 7 bases and V by 10 bases; bases with no gene match: 3. Germline V gene data show CDR1 as ENHRY and CDR2 as SYGVKD. The CDR3 spans 12 residues. CDR3 amino acids: CATRDRNSPLHF. The CDR3, as DNA: TGTGCCACGAGGGACAGGAATTCACCCCTCCACTTT.

V is TRBV18 and J is TRBJ2-2; D remains ambiguous. CDR3 length: 15 amino acids. With 3 bases removed from V and 0 bases from J, the gap between germline ends came to 8 bases. The germline V gene encodes CDR1 KGHSH and CDR2 LQKENI. CDR3 in DNA: TGTGCCAGCTCACCGTTCAGTTCGAACACCGGGGAGCTGTTTTTT. The encoded protein is CASSPFSSNTGELFF.

The rearrangement joins TRBV29-1 to TRBJ2-1; no firm D call. Germline V lookup: CDR1 SQVTM, CDR2 ANQGSEA. This CDR3 spans 11 amino acids. Trimming shortened V by 5 bases and J by 9 bases, and 11 bases separated the two germline ends. The chain's CDR3 is CSVRRVAEQFF. The CDR3 DNA sequence: TGCAGCGTTCGCCGGGTGGCTGAGCAGTTCTTC.

This clone was counted only a few times. This chain connects TRBV5-1 to TRBJ1-4; no definite D call. CDR3 length equals 16 residues. The V gene's germline CDR1 is SGHRS and CDR2 YFSETQ. With 1 base removed from V and 4 bases from J, the gap between germline ends came to 14 bases. The chain's CDR3 is CASSLLVGYGNEKLFF. For the CDR3, the DNA is TGCGCCAGCAGCTTGTTGGTCGGGTACGGTAATGAAAAACTGTTTTTT. The entire variable domain, with the rest obtained from reference TRBV5-1 and TRBJ1-4, is as follows: KAGVTQTPRYLIKTRGQQVTLSCSPISGHRSVSWYQQTPGQGLQFLFEYFSETQRNKGNFPGRFSGRQFSNSRSEMNVSTLELGDSALYLCASSLLVGYGNEKLFFGSGTQLSVL.

J is TRBJ2-5 and V is TRBV5-1; D remains ambiguous. Looked up from germline, CDR1 is SGHRS and CDR2 is YFSETQ. Trimming took 4 bases from V and 5 from J, leaving 15 bases between them. This CDR3 has 14 residues. In nucleotides, the CDR3 is TGCGCCAGCAGCCGAAGGCAGGCTGGGGAGACCCAGTACTTC. Encoded protein: CASSRRQAGETQYF.

The chain has TRBV19 and TRBJ1-1; a possible D gene is TRBD1 (5 bases). This CDR3 is built from 15 residues. Trimming took off 7 bases at V and 0 bases at J, with 15 bases between the two ends. CDR1 is LNHDA and CDR2 is SQIVND in the germline V gene (reference sequence). Here the CDR3 DNA reads TGTGCCAGTACCCCTCAGGGAGGTATGAACACTGAAGCTTTCTTT. Encoded protein: CASTPQGGMNTEAFF.

In DNA, the CDR3 is TGTGCCAGCAGTTACTCGATGGCGGAATATGGCTACACCTTC. Translated: CASSYSMAEYGYTF. The chain is built from TRBV6-5 and TRBJ1-2; unclear D gene. The CDR3 extends over 14 amino acids. V was shortened by 0 bases and J by 5 bases, with 10 bases between the two germline ends. Per germline, CDR1 MNHEY and CDR2 SVGAGI.

This chain joins TRBV3-1 (or the pseudogene TRBV3-2) and TRBJ1-6, with D maybe TRBD1 (5 bases). The CDR3 extends over 14 amino acids. Germline assignment: CDR1 LGHDT and CDR2 YNNKEL (reference sequence). The germline V and J ends were trimmed by 4 bases and 7 bases, with 11 bases remaining between them. The CDR3, as DNA: TGTGCCAGCAGCCCTACCGGGGGAAATTCACCCCTCCACTTT. As protein: CASSPTGGNSPLHF.

The genes are TRBV3-1 (or the pseudogene TRBV3-2) and TRBJ1-5, with D perhaps TRBD1 (5 bases). The CDR3 sequence is 14 residues long. CDR1 is LGHDT, CDR2 YNNKEL, per germline (reference sequence). Trimming cost V 4 bases and J 9 bases, with 16 bases left between them. The CDR3, as DNA: TGTGCCAGCAGCCTAACCAGGGAATCTGGGCCCCAGCATTTT. Translated: CASSLTRESGPQHF.